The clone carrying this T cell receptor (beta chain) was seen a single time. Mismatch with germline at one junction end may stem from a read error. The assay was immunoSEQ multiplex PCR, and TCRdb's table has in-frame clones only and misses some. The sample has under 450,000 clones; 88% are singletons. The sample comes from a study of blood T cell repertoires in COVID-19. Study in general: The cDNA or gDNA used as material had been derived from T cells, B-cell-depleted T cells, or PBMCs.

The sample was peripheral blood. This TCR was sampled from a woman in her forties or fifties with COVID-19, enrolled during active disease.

CDR3 protein: CTSRPRPGTGTGPYEQYF. The DNA for the CDR3 is TGTACCAGCAGACCTCGTCCCGGGACAGGGACTGGGCCCTACGAGCAGTACTTC. The chain links TRBV27 to TRBJ2-7, with 9 bases matching TRBD1. This CDR3 comprises 18 residues. In germline, CDR1 is MNHEY, CDR2 SMNVEV (reference sequence).